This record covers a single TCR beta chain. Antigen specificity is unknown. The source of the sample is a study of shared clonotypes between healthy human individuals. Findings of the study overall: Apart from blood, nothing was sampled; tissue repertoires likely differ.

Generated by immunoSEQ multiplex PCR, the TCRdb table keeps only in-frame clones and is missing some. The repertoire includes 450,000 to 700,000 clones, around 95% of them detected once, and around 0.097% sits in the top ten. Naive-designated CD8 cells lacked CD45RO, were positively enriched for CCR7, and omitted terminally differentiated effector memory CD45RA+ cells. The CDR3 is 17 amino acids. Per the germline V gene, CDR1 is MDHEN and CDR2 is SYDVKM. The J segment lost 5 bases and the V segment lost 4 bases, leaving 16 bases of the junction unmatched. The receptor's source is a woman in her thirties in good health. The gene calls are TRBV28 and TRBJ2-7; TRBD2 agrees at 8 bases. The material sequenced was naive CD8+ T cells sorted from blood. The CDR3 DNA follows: TGTGCCAGCAGTTCAACGGCTCAGGACGGGAGGGTGAACGAGCAGTACTTC. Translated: CASSSTAQDGRVNEQYF.